This T cell receptor beta chain appears in the sequencing data of a study of T-cell memory formation after mild COVID-19. Study-level information: TCR clusters largely stayed donor specific. Points from the study as a whole: The study detected some responding clones in pre-infection memory, suggesting cross-reactive memory joined. Clones that shrank (day 15 to 85) were balanced CD4/CD8, whereas later expanders leaned CD4+.

One entry per CDR3 protein, called by TCRdb with MiXCR from the 5' RACE reads. The data contain approximately 450,000 distinct CDR3 sequences, about 20% of them seen just once; the ten biggest clones take up 10% to 15%. Germline V gene data show CDR1 as MNHEY and CDR2 as SMNVEV (reference sequence). This CDR3 is 15 amino acids long. V shed 5 bases, J shed 0 bases, and the junction held 4 bases outside the gene matches. With regard to this clonotype: Antigen unknown.

This clonotype was obtained from an adult woman who had mild COVID-19 (a few samples of this study predate the infection). Cell type and time point are not known. The J gene is TRBJ2-4, the V gene TRBV27; 7 bases agree with TRBD2. The sample taken for sequencing was PBMCs or a T cell subset sorted from them (not recorded which). CDR3 bases: TGTGCCAGCAGTGGAGCGGGACTAGCCAAAAACATTCAGTACTTC. Its protein is CASSGAGLAKNIQYF.